The source of this T cell receptor (beta chain) is a study of response to subunit inactivated influenza vaccine. Whole-study findings and limits: The authors proposed limited new T cell recruitment per seasonal influenza vaccination.

This CDR3 spans 16 amino acids. Germline CDR1 is DFQATT and CDR2 is SNEGSKA (reference sequence). Losses at the gene ends were 0 bases for V and 2 bases for J; bases not matched to a gene: 8. One entry per CDR3 protein results from TCRdb running MiXCR on the RT-PCR reads. The data contain around 200,000 distinct CDR3 sequences, approximately 8.7% of them singletons. To note about this clonotype: No antigen is known for it.

This receptor was obtained from a man in his fifties who received an inactivated influenza vaccine. The material sequenced was non-naive T cells sorted from PBMCs, taken on the day of vaccination. The chain has TRBV20-1 and TRBJ2-3; 7 positions match TRBD2. The CDR3 loop reads CSARDFRGEHTDTQYF. The CDR3, as DNA: TGCAGTGCTAGAGATTTTCGGGGGGAACACACAGATACGCAGTATTTT.